This TCR beta chain is from a study of low-dose radiotherapy and immunotherapy resistance in tumors. Background on the study: Administration of intravenous cyclophosphamide at 200 mg/m2 took place every two weeks, one day before radiation and immunotherapy.

The time point: after trial treatment. Stated treatment: LDRT plus nivolumab, ipilimumab, low-dose cyclophosphamide and aspirin (RACIN trial). Low-dose radiotherapy, low-dose cyclophosphamide, aspirin, ipilimumab and nivolumab were all given to the donors. Patients with advanced, tumor-infiltrating lymphocyte-negative solid tumors were eligible. This clonotype was seen many times. CDR3 size: 15 residues. The germline gives CDR1 DFQATT, CDR2 SNEGSKA (reference sequence). The V end was cut by 3 bases, the J end by 3 bases, with 16 bases between. TRAV- and TRBV-specific primers primed first-strand cDNA, covering alpha and beta chains. With a V-primer adapter and a constant-region primer, TCRs were amplified for 20 PCR cycles. TCRdb re-called the reads with MiXCR, one entry per CDR3 protein. Of around 100,000 distinct CDR3 sequences in the sample, roughly 20% are singletons; the top ten hold around 13%.

The sequence was obtained from a female donor with ovarian cancer. Sequences were derived from PBMCs, sampled after low-dose radiotherapy plus immunotherapy. This chain joins TRBV20-1 and TRBJ2-3; D is unresolved. CDR3 sequence: CSASDPILPTDTQYF. CDR3 nucleotide sequence: TGCAGTGCTAGTGACCCTATCCTGCCGACAGATACGCAGTATTTT.